The rows below give T cell receptor beta chains drawn from one sample of a study of T cell responses to AZD1222 COVID-19 vaccine. The method was immunoSEQ multiplex PCR; TCRdb's version includes in-frame clones alone and lacks a portion of them. Among roughly 100,000 clones listed, around 90% were seen once. The sample here was peripheral blood, taken on day 0 of AZD1222 vaccination. These receptor sequences come from an adult in good health. The CDR3 runs from the conserved cysteine through the conserved F or W. Each record gives: J gene, V gene, clone size, D gene, CDR3 DNA, CDR3 protein. D genes are given only for firm matches. Clone size is shown for a subset of rows, as once, few, many or a class of expanded clone.

>TRBJ2-7|TRBV5-6|-|TRBD2
TGTGCCAGCAGCTTGGAGGGACTTAGCGGGGGGGCCGCCTACGAGCAGTACTTC
CASSLEGLSGGAAYEQYF
>TRBJ1-5|TRBV18|-|-
TGTGCCAGCTCACAAAACCGGGACAGCAATCAGCCCCAGCATTTT
CASSQNRDSNQPQHF
>TRBJ2-3|TRBV19|-|TRBD1
TGTGCCAGTAGTCTCCCGGACAGGGGTACCACAGATACGCAGTATTTT
CASSLPDRGTTDTQYF
>TRBJ2-3|TRBV5-8|-|TRBD1
TGTGCCAGCAGCTCAGACAGGGTGTACACAGATACGCAGTATTTT
CASSSDRVYTDTQYF
>TRBJ2-3|TRBV7-6|-|TRBD2
TGTGCCAGCACCCCGACTAGCGGGGATGATACGCAGTATTTT
CASTPTSGDDTQYF
>TRBJ1-1|TRBV6-5|-|-
TGTGCCAGCAGACATACCGGGACACCGAACACTGAAGCTTTCTTT
CASRHTGTPNTEAFF
>TRBJ2-2|TRBV9|-|-
TGTGCCAGCAGCGCCCAGGCCCTACGGGACACCGGGGAGCTGTTTTTT
CASSAQALRDTGELFF
>TRBJ2-7|TRBV7-9|-|-
TGTGCCAGCAGCCGAAGTCTTGAGCAGTACTTC
CASSRSLEQYF
>TRBJ1-2|TRBV5-1|-|-
TGCGCCAGCAGCCTAGGGTTACTCTATGGCTACACCTTC
CASSLGLLYGYTF
>TRBJ2-5|TRBV6-5|-|-
TGTGCCAGCACCCGCGATATACAAGAGACCCAGTACTTC
CASTRDIQETQYF
>TRBJ1-5|TRBV19|few|-
TGTGCCAGTAGCCTCGTCGAAGTGGGCAATCAGCCCCAGCATTTT
CASSLVEVGNQPQHF
>TRBJ2-1|TRBV5-5|-|-
TGTGCCAGCAGCTTGGCCGTCGGGGGCCCCAGCTCCTACAATGAGCAGTTCTTC
CASSLAVGGPSSYNEQFF
>TRBJ1-2|TRBV2|once|-
TGTGCCAGCAGCGTACAGGAAAACTATGGCTACACCTTC
CASSVQENYGYTF
>TRBJ1-6|TRBV7-2|few|-
TGTGCCAGCAGTCTTAATAATTCACCCCTCCACTTT
CASSLNNSPLHF
>TRBJ1-4|TRBV25-1|-|-
TGTGCCAGCAGTGAATCAGGGTTTAGGGAAAAACTGTTTTTT
CASSESGFREKLFF
>TRBJ1-2|TRBV18|-|-
TGTGCCAGCTCACCGAGCATGGGGGTCGACTATGGCTACACCTTC
CASSPSMGVDYGYTF
>TRBJ1-5|TRBV21-1|-|-
TGTGCCAGCAGCAGGAAGATTCTCCGGGACAGGGGGCCCTTCAATCAGCCCCAGCATTTT
CASSRKILRDRGPFNQPQHF
>TRBJ2-5|TRBV15|few|TRBD1
TGTGCCACCAGCAGGGGACAGAAAGAGACCCAGTACTTC
CATSRGQKETQYF
>TRBJ1-1|TRBV20-1|-|-
TGCAGTGCAAACAGGAACACTGAAGCTTTCTTT
CSANRNTEAFF
>TRBJ2-1|TRBV11-3|few|-
TGTGCCAGCAGCTCCAATCACAATGAGCAGTTCTTC
CASSSNHNEQFF
>TRBJ2-1|TRBV19|-|TRBD1
TGTGCCAGTAGTATACGAGGGACAGGGGATGCTAATGAGCAGTTCTTC
CASSIRGTGDANEQFF
>TRBJ1-1|TRBV15|-|TRBD1
TGTGCCACCAGCAGAATACAGGGGGGGAACACTGAAGCTTTCTTT
CATSRIQGGNTEAFF
>TRBJ1-1|TRBV7-2|-|-
TGTGCCAGCAGCGCACAGATTTCCAGGGACACTGAAGCTTTCTTT
CASSAQISRDTEAFF
>TRBJ1-4|TRBV18|-|TRBD1
TGTGCCAGCTCACCACGGGACAGGGCGCCTAATGAAAAACTGTTTTTT
CASSPRDRAPNEKLFF
>TRBJ2-2|TRBV10-3|-|TRBD2
TGTGCCATCAACGGCAAGACTAGCGGTGCGAACACCGGGGAGCTGTTTTTT
CAINGKTSGANTGELFF
>TRBJ1-1|TRBV27|-|-
TGTGCCAGCAGTCTCCCAGGGGCCGCTGAAGCTTTCTTT
CASSLPGAAEAFF
>TRBJ2-1|TRBV12-5|-|-
TGTGCTAGTGGTCTAGTCAATGAGCAGTTCTTC
CASGLVNEQFF
>TRBJ1-3|TRBV21-1|-|-
TGTGCCAGCAGCAAAGCGCGCAGAAGAAACACCATATATTTT
CASSKARRRNTIYF
>TRBJ2-3|TRBV5-5|-|-
TGTGCCAGCAGCTTGTGGCGGGGCACAGATACGCAGTATTTT
CASSLWRGTDTQYF
>TRBJ1-4|TRBV5-1|-|-
TGCGCCAGCAGCTTTTTATTACAGCCTAATGAAAAACTGTTTTTT
CASSFLLQPNEKLFF
>TRBJ1-5|TRBV6-5|-|-
TGTGCCAGCAGTTACGGGGCACGCAATCAGCCCCAGCATTTT
CASSYGARNQPQHF
>TRBJ2-7|TRBV7-2|-|TRBD2
TGTGCCAGCAGCCAGGGACTAGCAGCGGACTACGAGCAGTACTTC
CASSQGLAADYEQYF
>TRBJ1-2|TRBV7-2|-|-
TGTGCCAGCAGCTTAGAGGTGTTAGCTAACTATGGCTACACCTTC
CASSLEVLANYGYTF
>TRBJ1-1|TRBV4-1|-|-
TGCGCCAGCAGGCACCTCTACACGAACACTGAAGCTTTCTTT
CASRHLYTNTEAFF
>TRBJ1-4|TRBV10-3|-|TRBD1
TGTGCCATCAGCCGGGACAGCGTTAATGAAAAACTGTTTTTT
CAISRDSVNEKLFF
>TRBJ1-1|TRBV3-1/TRBV3-2|-|TRBD1
TGTGCCAGCAGCCAGAGGCCCGGGACAGGGACCACTGAAGCTTTCTTT
CASSQRPGTGTTEAFF
>TRBJ1-1|TRBV4-3|-|TRBD1
TGCGCCAGCAGCCAGCAACCCCTCGGACAGGGGTCAAAGACTGAAGCTTTCTTT
CASSQQPLGQGSKTEAFF
>TRBJ1-4|TRBV7-6|-|-
TGTGCCAGCAGCTTCGGGGCAGGGCTATCAACTAATGAAAAACTGTTTTTT
CASSFGAGLSTNEKLFF
>TRBJ2-7|TRBV19|few|-
TGTGCCAGTAGTATGGCTACCGTAGGAGGCGAGCAGTACTTC
CASSMATVGGEQYF
>TRBJ1-5|TRBV5-6|-|-
TGTGCCAGCAGTCGCGGACAGACATATAGCAATCAGCCCCAGCATTTT
CASSRGQTYSNQPQHF
>TRBJ1-6|TRBV28|few|TRBD1
TGTGCCACAGTAGGGACAGGCTCCTATAATTCACCCCTCCACTTT
CATVGTGSYNSPLHF
>TRBJ2-7|TRBV4-3|-|TRBD2
TGCGCCAGCAGCCAAGATAGGCGCGGGGGGTTGGTGTACGAGCAGTACTTC
CASSQDRRGGLVYEQYF
>TRBJ2-5|TRBV21-1|-|-
TGTGCCAGCGAGGAGGGAGAGACCCAGTACTTC
CASEEGETQYF
>TRBJ2-5|TRBV7-8|-|-
TGTGCCAGCAGCTTAGAGGACAAGCAGACCCAGTACTTC
CASSLEDKQTQYF
>TRBJ1-4|TRBV12-3/TRBV12-4|-|-
TGTGCCAGCAGTTTAGAAGGGGAAAAACTGTTTTTT
CASSLEGEKLFF
>TRBJ2-7|TRBV5-1|few|TRBD2
TGCGCCAGCAGCCCTGGTGCTAGCGGGGGGATCGACGAGCAGTACTTC
CASSPGASGGIDEQYF
>TRBJ1-2|TRBV5-4|-|-
TGTGCCAGCAATGACAGGAGGATCTATGGCTACACCTTC
CASNDRRIYGYTF
>TRBJ1-5|TRBV24-1|-|-
TGTGCCACCATCGAAGACAAATACGATAATACGCGGGGTGGTCAAAATCAGCCCCAGCATTTT
CATIEDKYDNTRGGQNQPQHF
>TRBJ2-1|TRBV19|once|TRBD2
TGTGCCAGTAGTGAACTAGCGGATTACAATGAGCAGTTCTTC
CASSELADYNEQFF
>TRBJ2-7|TRBV6-5|-|TRBD2
TGTGCCAGCAGTCCGACTAGCCGGTACGAGCAGTACTTC
CASSPTSRYEQYF
>TRBJ2-2|TRBV5-6|-|-
TGTGCCAGCAGCTTGGGACAGTCCACCGGGGAGCTGTTTTTT
CASSLGQSTGELFF
>TRBJ1-2|TRBV6-1|-|-
TGTGCCAGCAGTGAAGACTTTTTCTATGGCTACACCTTC
CASSEDFFYGYTF
>TRBJ1-2|TRBV16|-|TRBD1
TGTGCCAGCAGCCCGGACAGGGCTAACTATGGCTACACCTTC
CASSPDRANYGYTF